The present T cell receptor beta chain was sequenced within a study of control samples from healthy donors and cancer patients. Clones were read by immunoSEQ multiplex PCR, and TCRdb kept only the in-frame ones, dropping some. Of some 110,000 clones in the sample, around four fifths were seen once. V lost 3 bases and J lost 2; bases outside the gene matches: 6. Germline assignment: CDR1 SGHNT and CDR2 YYREEE (reference sequence). The CDR3 totals 15 residues. The chain employs TRBV5-4 and TRBJ2-5; 8 nucleotides align to TRBD2. The sequencing input was blood. The sequence was collected from a woman aged 45-65 years in good health. The CDR3 region is CASSSRRLAQETQYF. The CDR3 bases are TGTGCCAGCAGCTCGCGGAGACTAGCGCAAGAGACCCAGTACTTC.